These 17 T cell receptor beta chains were sequenced from one sample in a study of blood T cell repertoires in COVID-19. The repertoire was sequenced with immunoSEQ multiplex PCR; TCRdb's copy has only in-frame clones and lacks some. The sample contains over 50,000 clones, more than 75% of which appear only once. The sequenced material came from peripheral blood. The receptors were sampled from a human donor in a cohort sampled during active COVID-19.

The V call is TRBV14, the J call TRBJ1-3, with D possibly being TRBD1 (6 bases). The germline V gene has CDR1 SGHDN and CDR2 FVKESK. Trimming removed 2 bases from V and 4 bases from J, with 9 bases in between. The CDR3 spans 14 residues. DNA for the CDR3: TGTGCCAGCAGCCAAACTGGACAGGGAAACACCATATATTTT. Its protein is CASSQTGQGNTIYF.

The V and J genes are TRBV27 and TRBJ2-7; D call uncertain. V was cut by 6 bases and J by 2 bases, with 11 bases left in between. This CDR3 spans 13 amino acids. Germline V gene lookup returns CDR1 MNHEY and CDR2 SMNVEV (reference sequence). CDR3 in amino acids: CASSQSNTYEQYF. The DNA of the CDR3 is TGTGCCAGCAGCCAATCAAACACCTACGAGCAGTACTTC.

The chain employs TRBV3-1 (or the pseudogene TRBV3-2) and TRBJ1-2; D is unresolved. The CDR3 extends over 13 amino acids. V was pared by 1 base and J by 5 bases, with 8 bases between. CDR1 is LGHDT, CDR2 YNNKEL, per germline (reference sequence). The CDR3 DNA follows: TGTGCCAGCAGCCAAGCCACTATTTATGGCTACACCTTC. It specifies CASSQATIYGYTF.

The chain joins TRBV28 to TRBJ1-5, with D perhaps matching TRBD1 (5 bases). Germline V gene sequence: CDR1 MDHEN, CDR2 SYDVKM. V was cut by 7 bases and J by 8 bases, with 15 bases left in between. The CDR3 sequence is 13 residues long. Here the CDR3 reads CASTWGGVKPQHF. In DNA, the CDR3 is TGTGCCAGCACCTGGGGGGGGGTGAAGCCCCAGCATTTT.

The chain recombines TRBV28 with TRBJ2-1; TRBD1 aligns across 9 bases. This CDR3 has 15 residues. Germline V lookup: CDR1 MDHEN, CDR2 SYDVKM. J lost 9 bases, V lost 6 bases, and 12 bases had no gene match. The CDR3 loop reads CASSSPGQGFGEQFF. CDR3 bases: TGTGCCAGCAGCTCCCCGGGACAGGGCTTCGGTGAGCAGTTCTTC.

The chain has TRBV7-9 and TRBJ2-3, with D unclear. The germline V and J ends were trimmed by 1 base and 6 bases, with 8 bases remaining between them. The V gene's germline CDR1 is SEHNR and CDR2 FQNEAQ (reference sequence). The length of the CDR3 is 13 residues. The CDR3 reads CASSLGLSDTQYF. The CDR3 nucleotides read TGTGCCAGCAGCTTAGGTTTATCCGATACGCAGTATTTT.

The rearrangement joins TRBV4-1 to TRBJ2-2; TRBD1 aligns across 7 bases. J was trimmed by 4 bases and V by 4 bases; bases with no gene match: 3. Looked up from germline, CDR1 is MGHRA and CDR2 is YSYEKL. This CDR3 spans 14 amino acids. The CDR3 region is CASSPRTGTGELFF. CDR3 bases: TGCGCCAGCAGCCCCAGGACAGGCACCGGGGAGCTGTTTTTT.

The CDR3 spells CASSDRTRGWGNEKLFF. Here the CDR3 DNA reads TGTGCCAGCAGTGATCGAACCAGGGGTTGGGGTAATGAAAAACTGTTTTTT. The chain joins TRBV25-1 to TRBJ1-4, with a tentative D call TRBD1 (6 bases). The germline V gene has CDR1 MGHDK and CDR2 SYGVNS. Deletions cut 3 bases from V and 4 bases from J, with 18 bases between. The CDR3 length is 17 residues.

This chain uses TRBV5-6 with TRBJ1-1; D perhaps matches TRBD1 (6 bases). This CDR3 contains 15 residues. Trimming left V 3 bases short and J 1 base short, with 13 bases between. Germline values: CDR1 SGHDT, CDR2 YYEEEE. The CDR3 sequence is CASSSPPGENTEAFF. DNA of the CDR3: TGTGCCAGCAGCTCCCCGCCAGGGGAGAACACTGAAGCTTTCTTT.

The V gene is TRBV11-3, the J gene TRBJ1-2; the D is unclear. V lost 5 bases, J lost 2 bases, and 15 bases lay in between. Germline V gives CDR1 SGHNT, CDR2 YENEEA. The CDR3 extends over 15 amino acids. CDR3 sequence (DNA): TGTGCCAGCAGCCTAATGGCGGGTATGAACTATGGCTACACCTTC. Translating gives CASSLMAGMNYGYTF.

This chain uses TRBV9 with TRBJ2-2, with 9 positions matching TRBD1. The V gene end was trimmed by 4 bases and the J gene end by 3 bases; junction bases not matched to a gene: 13. The germline V gene encodes CDR1 SGDLS and CDR2 YYNGEE. The CDR3 is 18 amino acids. In DNA form, the CDR3 reads TGTGCCAGCAGCCTTCAAGAACAGGGGGCCCTAGACACCGGGGAGCTGTTTTTT. Its translation: CASSLQEQGALDTGELFF.

The rearrangement links TRBV28 to TRBJ2-2; TRBD2 aligns across 11 bases. Trimming removed 8 bases from V and 5 bases from J; junction bases left unmatched: 7. Germline CDR1 reads MDHEN; CDR2 reads SYDVKM. This CDR3 has 15 amino acids. As DNA, the CDR3 is TGTGCCAGCGGCTGGGGGACTAGCGGAACCGGGGAGCTGTTTTTT. Translated, it gives CASGWGTSGTGELFF.

This clone occurred once. The V gene is TRBV10-1, the J gene TRBJ2-7; 7 bases match TRBD1. V lost 3 bases, J lost 1 base, and 6 bases stayed unmatched. From germline, CDR1 is WNHNN and CDR2 SYGVQD (reference sequence). The CDR3 sequence is 15 residues long. The CDR3 sequence is CASSDPGQPSYEQYF. The CDR3 bases are TGCGCCAGCAGTGACCCGGGACAGCCATCCTACGAGCAGTACTTC.

V and J are TRBV7-9 and TRBJ2-7; 9 bases are shared with TRBD1. This CDR3 is 14 amino acids long. Per germline, CDR1 SEHNR and CDR2 FQNEAQ (reference sequence). Germline trimming cut 3 bases from V and 1 base from J; bases unmatched to any gene: 1. CDR3 DNA: TGTGCCAGCAGCTTCGGACAGGGGTCCTACGAGCAGTACTTC. Protein sequence: CASSFGQGSYEQYF.

The chain is built from TRBV6-1 and TRBJ2-3, with D possibly TRBD2 on 6 matching bases. The germline V gene encodes CDR1 MNHNS and CDR2 SASEGT. The CDR3 sequence is 15 residues long. With 2 bases removed from V and 0 bases from J, the gap between germline ends came to 9 bases. CDR3 in amino acids: CASSERGRSTDTQYF. The CDR3 DNA sequence: TGTGCCAGCAGTGAACGAGGGAGGAGCACAGATACGCAGTATTTT.

This clone was seen more than once but under ten times. The V and J genes are TRBV29-1 and TRBJ1-1; 10 bases are shared with TRBD1. Germline CDR1 and CDR2: SQVTM and ANQGSEA. Unmatched junction bases numbered 6, after V lost 5 bases and J lost 0 bases. This CDR3 region has 15 residues. The CDR3 DNA follows: TGCAGCGTTAAGGGGACAGGGGAAATGAACACTGAAGCTTTCTTT. This gives the protein CSVKGTGEMNTEAFF. Complete variable domain (other parts from reference TRBV29-1 and TRBJ1-1): SAVISQKPSRDICQRGTSLTIQCQVDSQVTMMFWYRQQPGQSLTLIATANQGSEATYESGFVIDKFPISRPNLTFSTLTVSNMSPEDSSIYLCSVKGTGEMNTEAFFGQGTRLTVV.

The gene calls are TRBV7-9 and TRBJ2-1, with 12 bases aligning to TRBD1. The V gene's germline CDR1 is SEHNR and CDR2 FQNEAQ (reference sequence). The trim removed 3 bases at V and 0 bases at J, leaving 9 bases unmatched. The CDR3 has 19 residues. The CDR3 DNA sequence: TGTGCCAGCAGCTTCTCCGGGACAGGGGGCGAGAGCTCCTACAATGAGCAGTTCTTC. This sequence encodes CASSFSGTGGESSYNEQFF.